This T cell receptor beta chain was captured in a study of blood T cell repertoires in COVID-19. Only in-frame clones appear in the TCRdb table, and some are missing; sequencing was by immunoSEQ multiplex PCR. This table has about 200,000 clones, approximately 86% appearing once. Sequencing was done on a sample of peripheral blood. The clonotype comes from a man between 60 and 75 years old with acute or convalescent COVID-19.

The CDR3 sequence: CSVDDYQETQYF. The CDR3 DNA reads as TGCAGCGTTGACGACTACCAAGAGACCCAGTACTTC. The chain joins TRBV29-1 to TRBJ2-5; D is uncertain. The V end was cut by 3 bases, the J end by 0 bases, with 5 bases between. Looked up from germline, CDR1 is SQVTM and CDR2 is ANQGSEA. The CDR3 runs 12 residues.